Following are 11 T cell receptor beta chains from one sample sequenced in a study of T cell responses to AZD1222 COVID-19 vaccine (dated by TCRdb to the early 2020s). Receptor libraries were prepared by the immunoSEQ multiplex PCR assay. Entries here come from immuneACCESS through TCRdb and include only in-frame sequences with V and J called. Some clones fail to appear in such tables; in the studies checked, an unresolved V gene covers under half of the shortfall, and the cause of the remainder is unknown. For this sample there are some 130,000 clones; 80% to 90% appear just once. About a fifth of the sample comes from the top ten. The meaning of the sample's time point label: baseline before first vaccination. Sequences were derived from peripheral blood, sampled on day 0 of AZD1222 vaccination. The receptors shown here come from an adult in good health.

The gene calls are TRBV3-1 (or the pseudogene TRBV3-2) and TRBJ1-1; 10 nucleotides line up with TRBD1. Germline values: CDR1 LGHDT, CDR2 YNNKEL (reference sequence). The CDR3 runs 13 residues. After removal of 1 base from V and 11 bases from J, the junction contained 4 bases not matched to a gene. This CDR3 is CASSQALGQGAFF. CDR3 DNA: TGTGCCAGCAGCCAAGCACTGGGACAGGGGGCTTTCTTT.

This chain connects TRBV7-9 to TRBJ2-5; D perhaps matches TRBD2 (5 bases). Germline V gene lookup returns CDR1 SEHNR and CDR2 FQNEAQ (reference sequence). This CDR3 has 15 residues. Trimming cost V 7 bases and J 1 base, with 16 bases left between them. DNA of the CDR3: TGTGCCAGCAACCTCCCCCCAGGACTCCAAGAGACCCAGTACTTC. It specifies CASNLPPGLQETQYF.

The chain couples TRBV27 to TRBJ1-2; D not resolved. There are 14 residues in the CDR3. Germline loops: CDR1 MNHEY, CDR2 SMNVEV (reference sequence). V lost 5 bases to trimming and J lost 4 bases, with 14 bases between them. As DNA, the CDR3 is TGTGCCAGCAGTCCCACCGGACGGGGCTATGGCTACACCTTC. Protein: CASSPTGRGYGYTF.

This chain joins TRBV6-5 and TRBJ1-2, with TRBD1 matching 9 bases. The V gene end was trimmed by 8 bases and the J gene end by 8 bases; junction bases not matched to a gene: 12. Germline lookup yields CDR1 MNHEY and CDR2 SVGAGI. This CDR3 has 14 amino acids. The CDR3 protein is CASSRRGQGIGYTF. Here the CDR3 DNA reads TGTGCCAGCTCCCGGAGGGGACAGGGTATCGGCTACACCTTC.

This chain uses TRBV7-5 with TRBJ2-5; TRBD2, the table's D call, lacks a check against the DNA. TRBV7-5 is a listed pseudogene. CDR3 length equals 18 residues. CDR3 sequence (DNA): TGTGCCAGAAGCTTACCGGGGGAGCGGGGGATTTTTTGGGAGACCCAGTACTTC. It translates to CARSLPGERGIFWETQYF.

This clone was recorded many times. The sample carries other DNA sequences with the same CDR3. This rearrangement joins TRBV29-1 to TRBJ2-2; unclear D gene. There are 13 residues in the CDR3. The V end was cut by 3 bases, the J end by 1 base, with 6 bases between. Germline CDR1 and CDR2: SQVTM and ANQGSEA. In DNA, the CDR3 is TGCAGCGTTGATGGCAGGAACACCGGGGAGCTGTTTTTT. Residues: CSVDGRNTGELFF.

This chain links TRBV7-2 with TRBJ2-7; D is perhaps TRBD1 or TRBD2 (5 bases each). Germline V gene data show CDR1 as SGHTA and CDR2 as FQGNSA. CDR3 length: 15 residues. The V end was cut by 4 bases, the J end by 3 bases, with 16 bases between. The CDR3 coding sequence is TGTGCCAGCAGCTACGGAGGCGACAGCAGCTACGAGCAGTACTTC. This translates into CASSYGGDSSYEQYF.

This clone was detected only once. The rearrangement joins TRBV27 to TRBJ1-5; 7 nucleotides align to TRBD1. The CDR3 length is 19 residues. V lost 5 bases, J lost 1 base, and 17 bases stayed unmatched. Germline-derived CDR1 and CDR2 are MNHEY and SMNVEV (reference sequence). CDR3: CASSPSTGSLRRSNQPQHF. CDR3 nucleotide sequence: TGTGCCAGCAGTCCATCGACAGGGTCTCTGCGTAGAAGCAATCAGCCCCAGCATTTT.

The J gene is TRBJ1-6, the V gene TRBV11-3; D uncertain. V lost 0 bases and J 7 bases, leaving 4 bases between the germline ends. CDR1 and CDR2 from the germline V gene are SGHNT and YENEEA. CDR3 length: 13 amino acids. The CDR3 DNA reads as TGTGCCAGCAGCTTAGAGGTGAATTCACCCCTCCACTTT. Amino acids: CASSLEVNSPLHF.

The chain is built from TRBV5-1 and TRBJ1-5; D unclear. Trimming stripped 1 base from V and 5 bases from J, with 13 bases between. The CDR3 contains 15 residues. CDR1 and CDR2 from the germline V gene are SGHRS and YFSETQ. In DNA, the CDR3 is TGCGCCAGCAGCTTGAACGGCGAGGGTTATCAGCCCCAGCATTTT. This codes for CASSLNGEGYQPQHF.

The chain uses TRBV9 and TRBJ2-7, with 7 bases matching TRBD1. This CDR3 spans 17 amino acids. J was trimmed by 2 bases and V by 4 bases; bases with no gene match: 15. Germline CDR1 reads SGDLS; CDR2 reads YYNGEE. CDR3 residues: CASSRTGILSGPYEQYF. DNA for the CDR3: TGTGCCAGCAGCCGGACAGGAATATTATCAGGGCCCTACGAGCAGTACTTC.